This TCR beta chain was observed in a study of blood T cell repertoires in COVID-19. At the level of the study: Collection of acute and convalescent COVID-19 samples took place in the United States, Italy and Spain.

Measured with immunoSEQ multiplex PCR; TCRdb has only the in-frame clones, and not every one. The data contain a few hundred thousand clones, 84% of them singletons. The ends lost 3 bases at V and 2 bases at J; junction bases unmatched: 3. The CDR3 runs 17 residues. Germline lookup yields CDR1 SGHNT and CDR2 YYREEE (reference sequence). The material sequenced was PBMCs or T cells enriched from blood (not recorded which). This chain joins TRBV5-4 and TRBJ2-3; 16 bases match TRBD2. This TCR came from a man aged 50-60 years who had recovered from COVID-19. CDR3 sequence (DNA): TGTGCCAGCAGCTACGGGACTAGCGGGGGGGTCACAGATACGCAGTATTTT. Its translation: CASSYGTSGGVTDTQYF.